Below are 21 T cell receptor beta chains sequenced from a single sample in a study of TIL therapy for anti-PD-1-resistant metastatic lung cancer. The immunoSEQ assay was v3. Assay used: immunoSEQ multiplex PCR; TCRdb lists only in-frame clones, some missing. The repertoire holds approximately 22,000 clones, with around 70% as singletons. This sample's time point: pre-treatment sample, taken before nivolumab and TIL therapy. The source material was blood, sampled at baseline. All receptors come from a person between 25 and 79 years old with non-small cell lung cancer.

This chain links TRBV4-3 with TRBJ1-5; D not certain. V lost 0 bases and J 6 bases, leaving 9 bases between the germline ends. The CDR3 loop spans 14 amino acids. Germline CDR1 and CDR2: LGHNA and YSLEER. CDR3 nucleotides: TGCGCCAGCAGCCAAGATCTGGGGATTCAGCCCCAGCATTTT. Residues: CASSQDLGIQPQHF.

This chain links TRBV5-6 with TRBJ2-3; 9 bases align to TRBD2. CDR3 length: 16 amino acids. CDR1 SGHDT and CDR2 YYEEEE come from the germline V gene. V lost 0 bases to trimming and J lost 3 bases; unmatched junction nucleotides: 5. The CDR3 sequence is CASSLAKRGATDTQYF. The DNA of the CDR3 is TGTGCCAGCAGCTTGGCTAAGCGGGGGGCGACAGATACGCAGTATTTT.

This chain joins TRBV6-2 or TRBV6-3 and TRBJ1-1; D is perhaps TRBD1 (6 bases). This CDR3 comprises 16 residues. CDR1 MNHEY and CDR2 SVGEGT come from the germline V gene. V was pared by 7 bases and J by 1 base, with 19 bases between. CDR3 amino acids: CASIPRGTARNTEAFF. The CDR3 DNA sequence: TGTGCCAGCATCCCAAGGGGGACCGCACGGAACACTGAAGCTTTCTTT.

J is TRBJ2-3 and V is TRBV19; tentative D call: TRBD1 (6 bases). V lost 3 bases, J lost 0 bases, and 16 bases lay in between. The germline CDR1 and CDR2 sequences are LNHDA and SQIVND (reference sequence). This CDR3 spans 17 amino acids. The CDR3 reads CASSMGRGGSSTDTQYF. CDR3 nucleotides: TGTGCCAGTAGTATGGGCAGGGGCGGTTCTAGCACAGATACGCAGTATTTT.

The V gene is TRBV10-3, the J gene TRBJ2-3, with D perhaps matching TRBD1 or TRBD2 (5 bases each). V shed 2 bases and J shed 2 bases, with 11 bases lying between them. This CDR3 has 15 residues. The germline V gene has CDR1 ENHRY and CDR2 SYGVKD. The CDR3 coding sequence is TGTGCCATCAGTGAGCGGGGTGGGGCCACAGATACGCAGTATTTT. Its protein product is CAISERGGATDTQYF.

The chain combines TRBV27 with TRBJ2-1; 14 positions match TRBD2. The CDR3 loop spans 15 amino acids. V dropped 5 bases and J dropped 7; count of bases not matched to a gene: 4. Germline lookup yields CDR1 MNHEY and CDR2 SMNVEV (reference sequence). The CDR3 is CASSAGTSGSNEQFF. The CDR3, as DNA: TGTGCCAGCAGTGCCGGGACTAGCGGGAGTAATGAGCAGTTCTTC.

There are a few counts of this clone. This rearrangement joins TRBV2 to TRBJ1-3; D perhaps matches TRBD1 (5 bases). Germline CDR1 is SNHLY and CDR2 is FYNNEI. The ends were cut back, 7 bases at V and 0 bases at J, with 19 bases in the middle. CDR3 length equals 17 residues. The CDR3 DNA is TGTGCCAGCAAGCAAGATGAATACAGGTACTCTGGAAACACCATATATTTT. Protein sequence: CASKQDEYRYSGNTIYF.

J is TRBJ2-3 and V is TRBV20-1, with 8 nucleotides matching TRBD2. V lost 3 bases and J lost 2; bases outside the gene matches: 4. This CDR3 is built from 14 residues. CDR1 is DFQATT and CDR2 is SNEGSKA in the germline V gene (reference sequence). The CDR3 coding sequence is TGCAGTGCTAGTTTAGCGGGGATCACAGATACGCAGTATTTT. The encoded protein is CSASLAGITDTQYF.

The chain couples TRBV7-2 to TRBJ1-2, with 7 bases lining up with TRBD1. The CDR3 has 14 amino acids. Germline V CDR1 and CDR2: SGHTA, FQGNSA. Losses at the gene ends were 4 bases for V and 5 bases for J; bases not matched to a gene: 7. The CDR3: CASSSGQHDYGYTF. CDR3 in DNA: TGTGCCAGCAGCTCGGGACAGCATGATTATGGCTACACCTTC. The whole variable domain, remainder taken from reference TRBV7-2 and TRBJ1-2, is GAGVSQSPSNKVTEKGKDVELRCDPISGHTALYWYRQSLGQGLEFLIYFQGNSAPDKSGLPSDRFSAERTGGSVSTLTIQRTQQEDSAVYLCASSSGQHDYGYTFGSGTRLTVV.

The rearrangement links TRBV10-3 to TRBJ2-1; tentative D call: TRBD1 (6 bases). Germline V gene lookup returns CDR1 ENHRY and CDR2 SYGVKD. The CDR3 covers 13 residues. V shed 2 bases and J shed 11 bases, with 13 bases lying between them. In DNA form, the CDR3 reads TGTGCCATCAGTGAGCCATCCCAGGGGAAGCAGTTCTTC. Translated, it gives CAISEPSQGKQFF.

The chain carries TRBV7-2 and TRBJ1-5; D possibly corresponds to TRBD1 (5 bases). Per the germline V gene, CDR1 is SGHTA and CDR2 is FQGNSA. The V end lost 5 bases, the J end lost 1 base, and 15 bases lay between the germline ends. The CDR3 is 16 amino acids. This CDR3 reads CASSPPGRGSNQPQHF. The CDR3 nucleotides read TGTGCCAGCAGCCCCCCCGGGAGGGGAAGCAATCAGCCCCAGCATTTT. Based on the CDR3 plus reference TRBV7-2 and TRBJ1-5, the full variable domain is GAGVSQSPSNKVTEKGKDVELRCDPISGHTALYWYRQSLGQGLEFLIYFQGNSAPDKSGLPSDRFSAERTGGSVSTLTIQRTQQEDSAVYLCASSPPGRGSNQPQHFGDGTRLSIL.

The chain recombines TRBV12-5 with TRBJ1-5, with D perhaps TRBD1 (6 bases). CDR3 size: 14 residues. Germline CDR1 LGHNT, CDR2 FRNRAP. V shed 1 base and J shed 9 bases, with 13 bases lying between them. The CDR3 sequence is CASGLEQGGRPQHF. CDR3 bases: TGTGCTAGTGGTTTGGAACAGGGAGGGAGGCCCCAGCATTTT.

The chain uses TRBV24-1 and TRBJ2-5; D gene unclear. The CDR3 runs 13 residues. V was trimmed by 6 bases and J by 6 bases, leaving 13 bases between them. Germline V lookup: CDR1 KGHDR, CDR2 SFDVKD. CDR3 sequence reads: CATSLASGKTQYF. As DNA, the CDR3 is TGTGCCACCAGTCTGGCCAGTGGGAAGACCCAGTACTTC.

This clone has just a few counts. The CDR3 loop reads CASSIHAPGGELFF. CDR3 nucleotide sequence: TGTGCCAGCAGCATACACGCACCGGGGGGGGAGCTGTTTTTT. The chain joins TRBV7-2 to TRBJ2-2; D is perhaps TRBD2 (5 bases). Germline CDR1 reads SGHTA; CDR2 reads FQGNSA. The V gene lost 5 bases and the J gene lost 8 bases, with 15 bases spanning the gap. The CDR3 has 14 amino acids.

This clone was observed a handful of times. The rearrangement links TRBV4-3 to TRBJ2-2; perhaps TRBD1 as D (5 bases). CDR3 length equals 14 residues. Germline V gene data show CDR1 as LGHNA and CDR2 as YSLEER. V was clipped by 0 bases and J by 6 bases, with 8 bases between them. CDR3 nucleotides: TGCGCCAGCAGCCAAGATAAAGGGGCCGGGGAGCTGTTTTTT. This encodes CASSQDKGAGELFF.

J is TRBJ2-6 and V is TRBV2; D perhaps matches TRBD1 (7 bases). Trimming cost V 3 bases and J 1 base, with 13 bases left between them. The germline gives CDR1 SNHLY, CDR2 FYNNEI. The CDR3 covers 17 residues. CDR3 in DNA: TGTGCCAGCAGTGAGCGGGACAGCCAATCTGGGGCCAACGTCCTGACTTTC. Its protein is CASSERDSQSGANVLTF. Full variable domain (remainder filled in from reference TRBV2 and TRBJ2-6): EPEVTQTPSHQVTQMGQEVILRCVPISNHLYFYWYRQILGQKVEFLVSFYNNEISEKSEIFDDQFSVERPDGSNFTLKIRSTKLEDSAMYFCASSERDSQSGANVLTFGAGSRLTVL.

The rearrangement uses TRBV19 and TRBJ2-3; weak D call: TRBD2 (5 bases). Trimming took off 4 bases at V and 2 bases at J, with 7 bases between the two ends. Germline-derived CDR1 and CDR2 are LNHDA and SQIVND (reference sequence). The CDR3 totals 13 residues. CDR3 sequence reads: CASSSGLTDTQYF. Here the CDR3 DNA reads TGTGCCAGTAGTAGCGGACTCACAGATACGCAGTATTTT.

The CDR3 loop reads CASSQAGQGASDTQYF. CDR3 in DNA: TGCGCCAGCAGCCAAGCTGGACAGGGGGCTTCAGATACGCAGTATTTT. The genes are TRBV4-1 and TRBJ2-3, with 11 bases lining up with TRBD1. There are 16 residues in the CDR3. CDR1 is MGHRA and CDR2 is YSYEKL in the germline V gene. The V segment lost 1 base and the J segment 4 bases; nucleotides outside the gene matches: 4.

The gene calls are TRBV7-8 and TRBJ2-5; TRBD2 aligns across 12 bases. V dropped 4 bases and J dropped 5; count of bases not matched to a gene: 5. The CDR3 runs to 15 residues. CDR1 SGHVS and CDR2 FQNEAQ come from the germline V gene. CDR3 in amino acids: CASSYRTSGTETQYF. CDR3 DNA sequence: TGTGCCAGCAGCTACAGGACTAGCGGGACGGAGACCCAGTACTTC.

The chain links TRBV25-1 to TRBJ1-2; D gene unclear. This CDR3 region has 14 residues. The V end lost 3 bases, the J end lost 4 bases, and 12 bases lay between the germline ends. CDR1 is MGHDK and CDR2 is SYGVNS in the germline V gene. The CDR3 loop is CASSDSLAGYGYTF. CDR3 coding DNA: TGTGCCAGCAGTGATTCCCTGGCAGGCTATGGCTACACCTTC.

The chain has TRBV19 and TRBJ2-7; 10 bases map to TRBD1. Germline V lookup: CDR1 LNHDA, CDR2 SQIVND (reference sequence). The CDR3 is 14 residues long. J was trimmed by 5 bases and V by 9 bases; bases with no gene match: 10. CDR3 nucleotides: TGTGCCAGCAACCAGCCGGGACAGGGGAACGAGCAGTACTTC. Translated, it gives CASNQPGQGNEQYF.